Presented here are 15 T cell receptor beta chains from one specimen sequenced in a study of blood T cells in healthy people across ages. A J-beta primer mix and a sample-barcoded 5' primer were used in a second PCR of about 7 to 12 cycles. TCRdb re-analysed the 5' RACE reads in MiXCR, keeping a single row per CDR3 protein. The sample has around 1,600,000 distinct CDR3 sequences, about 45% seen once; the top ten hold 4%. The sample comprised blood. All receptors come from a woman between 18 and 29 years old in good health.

This CDR3 reads CASSGDRFNEQYF. The CDR3 DNA is TGTGCCAGCAGCGGGGACAGATTCAATGAGCAGTACTTC. V and J are TRBV2 and TRBJ2-7; 7 bases match TRBD1. The CDR3 has 13 amino acids. Trimming at V came to 6 bases and at J to 7 bases, leaving 9 bases not matched to a gene. In germline, CDR1 is SNHLY, CDR2 FYNNEI.

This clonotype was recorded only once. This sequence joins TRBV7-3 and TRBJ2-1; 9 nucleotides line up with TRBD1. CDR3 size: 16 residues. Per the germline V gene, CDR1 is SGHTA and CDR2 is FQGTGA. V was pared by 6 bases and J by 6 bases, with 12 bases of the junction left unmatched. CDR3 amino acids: CASSLYGDRVSNEQFF. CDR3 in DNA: TGTGCCAGCAGTCTTTATGGGGACAGGGTCAGCAATGAGCAGTTCTTC.

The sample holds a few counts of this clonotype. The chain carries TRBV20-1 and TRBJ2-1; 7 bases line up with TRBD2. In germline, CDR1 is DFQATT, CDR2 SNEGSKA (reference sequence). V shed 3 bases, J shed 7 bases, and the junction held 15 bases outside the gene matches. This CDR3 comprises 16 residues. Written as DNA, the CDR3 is TGCAGTGCTAGCATAAGCAGGCTAGCGGTTGCTAATGAGCAGTTCTTC. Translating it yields CSASISRLAVANEQFF.

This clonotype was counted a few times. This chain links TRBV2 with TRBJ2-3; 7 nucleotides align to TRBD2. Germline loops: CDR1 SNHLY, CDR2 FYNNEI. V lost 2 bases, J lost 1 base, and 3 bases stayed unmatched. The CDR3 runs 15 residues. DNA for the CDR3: TGTGCCAGCAGTGAAAGGCTAGCGGGCACAGATACGCAGTATTTT. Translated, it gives CASSERLAGTDTQYF.

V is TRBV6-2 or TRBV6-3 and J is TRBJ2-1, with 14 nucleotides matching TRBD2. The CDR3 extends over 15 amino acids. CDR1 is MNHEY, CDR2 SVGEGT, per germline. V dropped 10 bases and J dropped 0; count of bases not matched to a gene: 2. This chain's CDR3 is CAIGTSGGSYNEQFF. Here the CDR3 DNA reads TGTGCCATCGGGACTAGCGGGGGCTCCTACAATGAGCAGTTCTTC.

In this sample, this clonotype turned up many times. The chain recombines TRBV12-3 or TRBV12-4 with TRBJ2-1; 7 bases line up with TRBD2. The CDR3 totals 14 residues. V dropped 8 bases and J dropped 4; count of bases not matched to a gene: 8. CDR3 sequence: CASDLAAPYNEQFF. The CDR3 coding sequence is TGTGCCAGCGATCTAGCGGCCCCGTACAATGAGCAGTTCTTC.

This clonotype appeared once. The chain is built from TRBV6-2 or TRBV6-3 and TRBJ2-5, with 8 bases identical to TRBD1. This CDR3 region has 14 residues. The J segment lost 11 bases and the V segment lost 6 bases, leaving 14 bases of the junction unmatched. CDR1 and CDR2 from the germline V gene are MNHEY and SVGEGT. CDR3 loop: CASRGTGSYNGQYF. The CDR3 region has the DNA TGTGCCAGCAGGGGGACAGGCTCCTACAATGGGCAGTACTTC.

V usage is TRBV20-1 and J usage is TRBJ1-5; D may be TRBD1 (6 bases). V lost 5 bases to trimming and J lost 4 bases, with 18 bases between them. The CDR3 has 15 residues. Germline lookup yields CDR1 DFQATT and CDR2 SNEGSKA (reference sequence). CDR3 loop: CSAPLQGQANQPQHF. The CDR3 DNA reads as TGCAGTGCTCCTTTACAGGGTCAGGCGAATCAGCCCCAGCATTTT.

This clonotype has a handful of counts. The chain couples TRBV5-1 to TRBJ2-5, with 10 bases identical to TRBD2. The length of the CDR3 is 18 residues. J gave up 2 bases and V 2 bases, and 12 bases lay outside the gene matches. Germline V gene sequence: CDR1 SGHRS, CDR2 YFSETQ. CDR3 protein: CASSFFTSGTPSQETQYF. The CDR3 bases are TGCGCCAGCAGCTTTTTCACTAGCGGGACCCCCTCACAAGAGACCCAGTACTTC.

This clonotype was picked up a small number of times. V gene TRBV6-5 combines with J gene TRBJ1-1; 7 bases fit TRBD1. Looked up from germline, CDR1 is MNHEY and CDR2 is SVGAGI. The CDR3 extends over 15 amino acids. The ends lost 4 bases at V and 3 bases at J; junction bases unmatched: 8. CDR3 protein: CASSSIRTGDTEAFF. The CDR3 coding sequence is TGTGCCAGCAGTTCCATCCGGACAGGCGACACTGAAGCTTTCTTT.

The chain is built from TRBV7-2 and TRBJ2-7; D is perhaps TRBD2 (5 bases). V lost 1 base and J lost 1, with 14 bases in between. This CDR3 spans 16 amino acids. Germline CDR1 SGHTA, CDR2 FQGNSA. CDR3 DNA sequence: TGTGCCAGCAGCTTAGACAAGAAGCGGAATTCCTACGAGCAGTACTTC. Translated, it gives CASSLDKKRNSYEQYF.

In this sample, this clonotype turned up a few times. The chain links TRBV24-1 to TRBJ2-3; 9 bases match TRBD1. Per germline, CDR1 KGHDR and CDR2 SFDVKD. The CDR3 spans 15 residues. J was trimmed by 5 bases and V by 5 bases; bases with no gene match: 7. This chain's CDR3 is CATSARTGVLDTQYF. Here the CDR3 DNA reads TGTGCCACCAGTGCCCGGACAGGGGTTTTAGATACGCAGTATTTT.

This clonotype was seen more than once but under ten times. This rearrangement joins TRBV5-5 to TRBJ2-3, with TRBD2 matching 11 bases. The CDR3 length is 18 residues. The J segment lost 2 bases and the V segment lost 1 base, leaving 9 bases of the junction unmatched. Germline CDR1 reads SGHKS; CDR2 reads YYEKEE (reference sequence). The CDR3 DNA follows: TGTGCCAGCAGCTTGTGGGACCTAGCGGGGGGCCTCACAGATACGCAGTATTTT. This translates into CASSLWDLAGGLTDTQYF. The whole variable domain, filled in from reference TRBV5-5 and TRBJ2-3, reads DAGVTQSPTHLIKTRGQQVTLRCSPISGHKSVSWYQQVLGQGPQFIFQYYEKEERGRGNFPDRFSARQFPNYSSELNVNALLLGDSALYLCASSLWDLAGGLTDTQYFGPGTRLTVL.

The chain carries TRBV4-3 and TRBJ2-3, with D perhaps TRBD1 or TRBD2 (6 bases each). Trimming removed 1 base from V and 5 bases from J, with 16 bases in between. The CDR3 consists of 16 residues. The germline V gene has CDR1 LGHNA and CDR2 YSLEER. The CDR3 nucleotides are TGCGCCAGCAGCCAAGGAGGGGGGAGGAAGGGAGATACGCAGTATTTT. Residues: CASSQGGGRKGDTQYF.

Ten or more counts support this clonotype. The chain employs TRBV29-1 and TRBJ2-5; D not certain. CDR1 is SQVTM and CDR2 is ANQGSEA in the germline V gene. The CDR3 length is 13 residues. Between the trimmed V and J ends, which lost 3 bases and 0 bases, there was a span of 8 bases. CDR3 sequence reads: CSVESRYQETQYF. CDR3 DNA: TGCAGCGTTGAGTCACGGTACCAAGAGACCCAGTACTTC.